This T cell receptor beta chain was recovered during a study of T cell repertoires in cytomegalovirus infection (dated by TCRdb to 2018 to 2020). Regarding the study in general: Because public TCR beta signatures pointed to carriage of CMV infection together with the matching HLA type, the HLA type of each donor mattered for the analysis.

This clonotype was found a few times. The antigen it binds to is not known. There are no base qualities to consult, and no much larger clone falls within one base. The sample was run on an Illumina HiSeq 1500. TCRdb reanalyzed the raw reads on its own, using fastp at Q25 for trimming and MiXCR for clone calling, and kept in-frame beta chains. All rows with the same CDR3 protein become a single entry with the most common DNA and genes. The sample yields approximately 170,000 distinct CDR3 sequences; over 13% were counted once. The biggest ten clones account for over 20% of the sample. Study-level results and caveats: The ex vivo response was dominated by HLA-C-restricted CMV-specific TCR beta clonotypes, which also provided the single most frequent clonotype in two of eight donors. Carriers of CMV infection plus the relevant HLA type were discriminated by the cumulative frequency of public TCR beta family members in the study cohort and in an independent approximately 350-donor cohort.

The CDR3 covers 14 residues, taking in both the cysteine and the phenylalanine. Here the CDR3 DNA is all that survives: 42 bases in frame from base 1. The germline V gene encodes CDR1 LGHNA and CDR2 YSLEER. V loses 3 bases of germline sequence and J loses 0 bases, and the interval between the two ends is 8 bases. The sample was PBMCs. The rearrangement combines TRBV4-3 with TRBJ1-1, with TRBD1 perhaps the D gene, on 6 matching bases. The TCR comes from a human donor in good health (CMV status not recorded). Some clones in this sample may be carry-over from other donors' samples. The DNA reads TGCGCCAGCAGCCATCGGACAGTGAACACTGAAGCTTTCTTT. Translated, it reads CASSHRTVNTEAFF.